This T cell receptor beta chain was identified in a study of T cell responses to AZD1222 COVID-19 vaccine. Notes on the study in general: Dominant CD4 TCR responses targeted spike regions 160-218 and 743-854. Clonal diversity was possibly underestimated, and white British individuals and females predominated among donors.

Sequenced by immunoSEQ multiplex PCR; TCRdb stores in-frame clones only, minus some. The sample gives about 84,000 clones, just over 90% of which show up once; 11% is in the top ten. V was cut by 6 bases and J by 9 bases, with 12 bases left in between. Per the germline V gene, CDR1 is SNHLY and CDR2 is FYNNEI. The length of the CDR3 is 12 residues. This clone came up once. Its antigen is undetermined. The clonotype was recovered from an adult who received the AZD1222 COVID-19 vaccine. Sequenced material: peripheral blood, taken 28 days after the second AZD1222 dose. This chain connects TRBV2 to TRBJ1-3; no firm D call. CDR3 loop: CASREQPGTIYF. The DNA of the CDR3 is TGTGCCAGCAGGGAACAACCCGGCACCATATATTTT. The full variable domain, rest sourced from reference TRBV2 and TRBJ1-3, is EPEVTQTPSHQVTQMGQEVILRCVPISNHLYFYWYRQILGQKVEFLVSFYNNEISEKSEIFDDQFSVERPDGSNFTLKIRSTKLEDSAMYFCASREQPGTIYFGEGSWLTVV.